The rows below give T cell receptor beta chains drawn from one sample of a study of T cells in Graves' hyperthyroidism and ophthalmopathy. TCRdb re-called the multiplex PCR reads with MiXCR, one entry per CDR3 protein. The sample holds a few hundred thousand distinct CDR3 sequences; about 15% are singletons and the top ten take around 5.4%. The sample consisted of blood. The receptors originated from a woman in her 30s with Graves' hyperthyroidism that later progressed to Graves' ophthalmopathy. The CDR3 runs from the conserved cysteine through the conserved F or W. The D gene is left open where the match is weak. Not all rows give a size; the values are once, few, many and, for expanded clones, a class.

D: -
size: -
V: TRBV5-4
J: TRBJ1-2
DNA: TGTGCCAGCAGCTTGCCGGGGGGGGGCGCTGACTATGGCTACACCTTC
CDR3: CASSLPGGGADYGYTF

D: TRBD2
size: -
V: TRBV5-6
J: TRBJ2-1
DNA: TGTGCCAGCAGCTTGGGGGGACTAGCGGGGGGGTACAATGAGCAGTTCTTC
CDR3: CASSLGGLAGGYNEQFF

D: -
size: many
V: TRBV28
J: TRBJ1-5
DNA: TGTGCCAGCAGTTCCTGGGTGGTGAGCAATCAGCCCCAGCATTTT
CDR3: CASSSWVVSNQPQHF

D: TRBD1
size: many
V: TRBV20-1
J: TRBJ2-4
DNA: TGCAGTGCTGACAGGGCCAACATTCAGTACTTC
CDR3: CSADRANIQYF

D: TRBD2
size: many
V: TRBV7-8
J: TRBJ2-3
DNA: TGTGCCAGCAGCACCCGGACTAGCGGGAGAGGAACCACAGATACGCAGTATTTT
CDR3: CASSTRTSGRGTTDTQYF

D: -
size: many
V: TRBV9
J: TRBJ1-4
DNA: TGTGCCAGCAGCGTAGAATCAGGGGTTAATGAAAAACTGTTTTTT
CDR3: CASSVESGVNEKLFF

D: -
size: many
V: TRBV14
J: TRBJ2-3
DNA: TGTGCCAGCAGCCAGGTCCCGGGCGGTAGCACAGATACGCAGTATTTT
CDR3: CASSQVPGGSTDTQYF

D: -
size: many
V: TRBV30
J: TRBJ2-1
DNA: TGTGCCTGGACTACCGACGTACGGTATGAGCAGTTCTTC
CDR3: CAWTTDVRYEQFF

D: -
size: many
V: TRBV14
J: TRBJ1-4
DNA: TGTGCCAGCAGCCAAGTTTACAGTATGGGCGAAAAACTGTTTTTT
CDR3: CASSQVYSMGEKLFF

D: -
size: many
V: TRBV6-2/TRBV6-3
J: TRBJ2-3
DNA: TGTGCCAGCAGTTTACAGTCGGGAGATACGCAGTATTTT
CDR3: CASSLQSGDTQYF

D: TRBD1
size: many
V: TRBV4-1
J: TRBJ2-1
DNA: TGCGCCAGCAGCCCCTGGACAGGGGAGGATGAGCAGTTCTTC
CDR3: CASSPWTGEDEQFF

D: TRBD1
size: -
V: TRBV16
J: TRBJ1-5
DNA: TGTGCCAGCAGCCAAGTGACAGGGAATAGCAATCAGCCCCAGCATTTT
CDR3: CASSQVTGNSNQPQHF

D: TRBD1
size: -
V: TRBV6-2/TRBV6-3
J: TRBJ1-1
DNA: TGTGCCAGCGTAACAGGGGGAACTGAAGCTTTCTTT
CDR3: CASVTGGTEAFF

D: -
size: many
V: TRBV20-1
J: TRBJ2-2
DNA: TGCAGTGCCACAAGACCCCTTACCGTTTTGGGGGAGCTGTTTTTT
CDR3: CSATRPLTVLGELFF

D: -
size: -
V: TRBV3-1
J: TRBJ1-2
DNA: TGTGCTTCGAGGGGGGATTTCTATGGCTACACCTTC
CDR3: CASRGDFYGYTF

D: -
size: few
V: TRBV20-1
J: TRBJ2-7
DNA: TGCAGTGCTTCAGGTATTGGATACGAGCAGTACTTC
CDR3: CSASGIGYEQYF

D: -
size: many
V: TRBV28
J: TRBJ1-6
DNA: TGTGCCAGCAGTTTGTCCGGGAATAATTCACCCCTCCACTTT
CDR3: CASSLSGNNSPLHF

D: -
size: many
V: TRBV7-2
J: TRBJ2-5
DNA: TGTGCCAGCACCATCAGGGGTCAAGAGACCCAGTACTTC
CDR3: CASTIRGQETQYF

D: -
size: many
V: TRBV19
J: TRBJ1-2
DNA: TGTGCCAGTAGTGGACGGACCTTGGAGACCTATGGCTACACCTTC
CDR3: CASSGRTLETYGYTF

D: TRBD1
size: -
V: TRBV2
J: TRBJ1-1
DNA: TGCGCCAGCAGCTTTAGACAGGGGAGTAACATTGAAGCTTTCTTT
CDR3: CASSFRQGSNIEAFF

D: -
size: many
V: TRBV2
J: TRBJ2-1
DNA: TGTGCCAGCATGGGGGAATCCTACAATGAGCAGTTCTTC
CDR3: CASMGESYNEQFF

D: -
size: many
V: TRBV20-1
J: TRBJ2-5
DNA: TGCAGTGCTAGAATTGGCGGTCAAGAGACCCAGTACTTC
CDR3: CSARIGGQETQYF

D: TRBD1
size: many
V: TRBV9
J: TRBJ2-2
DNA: TGTGCCAGCAGCGCCTTGGGACAGGGAGGTACCGGGGAGCTGTTTTTT
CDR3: CASSALGQGGTGELFF

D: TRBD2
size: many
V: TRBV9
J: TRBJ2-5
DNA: TGTGCCAGCAGCGTCGACCCCCTAGCGGGAGGGCCGGGTGGGGAGACCCAGTACTTC
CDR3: CASSVDPLAGGPGGETQYF

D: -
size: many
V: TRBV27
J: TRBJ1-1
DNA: TGTGCCAGCAGTCCCAGCGGTGGACAGTTGAACACTGAAGCTTTCTTT
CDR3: CASSPSGGQLNTEAFF

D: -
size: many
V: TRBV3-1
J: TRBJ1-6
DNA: TGTGCCAGCAGCGAAAGGACGGGGGGACACTCACCCCTCCACTTT
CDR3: CASSERTGGHSPLHF

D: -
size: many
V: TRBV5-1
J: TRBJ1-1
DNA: TGCGCCAGCAGCTTGGCCCCGGGGCGGTGGACTGAAGCTTTCTTT
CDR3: CASSLAPGRWTEAFF

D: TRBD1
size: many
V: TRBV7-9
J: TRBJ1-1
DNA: TGTGCCAGCAGCTCCGTTGACAGGGGAGGGATTGAAGCTTTCTTT
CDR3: CASSSVDRGGIEAFF

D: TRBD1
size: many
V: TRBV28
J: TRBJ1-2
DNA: TGTGCCAGCAGCCCCGGGACAGGGGGGGCCTGGAGGGGCTACACCTTC
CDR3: CASSPGTGGAWRGYTF

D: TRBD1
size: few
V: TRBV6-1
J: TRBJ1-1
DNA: TGTGCCAGCAGTGAGAACAGGGGGCGAACAGGTGAAGCTTTCTTT
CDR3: CASSENRGRTGEAFF

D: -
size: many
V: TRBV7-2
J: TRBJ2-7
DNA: TGTGCCAGCAGCCGAAGGAGCGGATCAGCGGAGCAGTACTTC
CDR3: CASSRRSGSAEQYF

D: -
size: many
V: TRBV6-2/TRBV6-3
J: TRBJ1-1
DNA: TGTGCCAGCAGTTACCATCGAAACAGGGAGTGGAACACTGAAGCTTTCTTT
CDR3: CASSYHRNREWNTEAFF